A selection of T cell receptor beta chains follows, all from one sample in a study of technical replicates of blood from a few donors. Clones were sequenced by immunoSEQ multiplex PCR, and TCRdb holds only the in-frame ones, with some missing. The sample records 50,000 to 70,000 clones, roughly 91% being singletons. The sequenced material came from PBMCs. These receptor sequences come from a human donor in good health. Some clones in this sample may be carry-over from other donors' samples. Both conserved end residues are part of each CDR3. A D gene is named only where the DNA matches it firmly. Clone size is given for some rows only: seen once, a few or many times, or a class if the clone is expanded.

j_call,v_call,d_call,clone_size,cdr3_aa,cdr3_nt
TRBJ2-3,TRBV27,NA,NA,CASSLSQADTQYF,TGTGCCAGCAGTTTAAGCCAGGCGGATACGCAGTATTTT
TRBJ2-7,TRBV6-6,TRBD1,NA,CASSTGQGGHEQYF,TGTGCCAGCAGCACCGGACAGGGTGGGCACGAGCAGTACTTC
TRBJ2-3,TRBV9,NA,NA,CASPFSSTDTQYF,TGTGCCAGCCCGTTCTCTAGCACAGATACGCAGTATTTT
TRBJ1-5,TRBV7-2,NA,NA,CASSPQGNQPQHF,TGTGCCAGCAGCCCTCAGGGAAATCAGCCCCAGCATTTT
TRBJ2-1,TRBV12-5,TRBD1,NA,CASGSGTETYNEQFF,TGTGCTAGTGGCTCCGGGACAGAAACCTACAATGAGCAGTTCTTC
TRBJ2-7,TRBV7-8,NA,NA,CASSSRKGAITYEQYF,TGTGCCAGCAGCTCCCGAAAGGGAGCGATCACCTACGAGCAGTACTTC
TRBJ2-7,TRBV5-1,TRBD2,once,CASSPSGSSYEQYF,TGCGCCAGCAGCCCTAGCGGGAGCTCCTACGAGCAGTACTTC
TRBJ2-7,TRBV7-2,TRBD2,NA,CASSLLRGAYEQYF,TGTGCCAGCAGCTTATTGCGGGGGGCCTACGAGCAGTACTTC
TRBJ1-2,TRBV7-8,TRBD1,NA,CASSFARGDYTF,TGTGCCAGCAGCTTTGCCAGGGGGGATTACACCTTC
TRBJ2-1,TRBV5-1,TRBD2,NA,CASSLDLAGGPGNEQFF,TGCGCCAGCAGCTTGGATCTAGCGGGAGGGCCAGGCAATGAGCAGTTCTTC
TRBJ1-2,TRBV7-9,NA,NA,CASSLTTANYGYTF,TGTGCCAGCAGCTTAACGACAGCTAACTATGGCTACACCTTC
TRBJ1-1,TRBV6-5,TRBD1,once,CASSLGTGVGAEAFF,TGTGCCAGCAGTCTCGGGACAGGGGTGGGGGCTGAAGCTTTCTTT
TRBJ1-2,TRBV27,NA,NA,CASSAIPGRDYGYTF,TGTGCCAGCAGTGCCATCCCCGGGAGAGACTATGGCTACACCTTC
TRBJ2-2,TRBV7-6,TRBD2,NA,CASSSTSASTTGELFF,TGTGCCAGCAGCTCTACTAGCGCCTCGACCACCGGGGAGCTGTTTTTT
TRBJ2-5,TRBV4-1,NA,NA,CASSQDNSQETQYF,TGCGCCAGCAGCCAAGATAACAGCCAAGAGACCCAGTACTTC
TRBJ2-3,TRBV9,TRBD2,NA,CASSARTSGGAVDTQYF,TGTGCCAGCAGCGCCCGGACTAGCGGGGGGGCCGTAGATACGCAGTATTTT
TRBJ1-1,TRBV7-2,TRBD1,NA,CASSLTGGTGTEAFF,TGTGCCAGCAGCTTGACAGGGGGCACGGGCACTGAAGCTTTCTTT
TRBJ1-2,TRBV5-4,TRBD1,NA,CASSGGQGAAYGYTF,TGTGCCAGCAGCGGGGGACAGGGGGCGGCCTATGGCTACACCTTC
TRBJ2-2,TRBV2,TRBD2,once,CASSEVWAGDTGELFF,TGTGCCAGCAGTGAGGTATGGGCGGGAGACACCGGGGAGCTGTTTTTT
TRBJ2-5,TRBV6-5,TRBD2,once,CASRSGLAGQETQYF,TGTGCCAGCAGATCCGGACTAGCGGGCCAAGAGACCCAGTACTTC
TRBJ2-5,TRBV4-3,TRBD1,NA,CASSQGDRGGETQYF,TGCGCCAGCAGCCAGGGGGACAGGGGGGGAGAGACCCAGTACTTC
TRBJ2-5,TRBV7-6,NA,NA,CASSPVGLETQYF,TGTGCCAGCAGCCCTGTTGGGCTAGAGACCCAGTACTTC
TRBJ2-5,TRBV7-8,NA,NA,CASSPSEGGQETQYF,TGTGCCAGCAGCCCATCTGAGGGCGGCCAAGAGACCCAGTACTTC
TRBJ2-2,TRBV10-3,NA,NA,CAISRDTERGTGELFF,TGTGCCATCAGCCGGGACACGGAGCGGGGCACCGGGGAGCTGTTTTTT
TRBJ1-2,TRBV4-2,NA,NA,CASSQEKGQGYGYTF,TGTGCCAGCAGCCAAGAAAAGGGGCAGGGCTATGGCTACACCTTC
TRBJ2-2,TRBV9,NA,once,CASSTDRNPTGELFF,TGTGCCAGCAGCACTGACAGGAATCCCACCGGGGAGCTGTTTTTT
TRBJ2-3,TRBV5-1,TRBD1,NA,CASSLARGPDTQYF,TGCGCCAGCAGCTTGGCCAGGGGGCCAGATACGCAGTATTTT
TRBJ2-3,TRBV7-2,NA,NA,CASGRDATDTQYF,TGTGCCAGCGGGCGAGACGCGACAGATACGCAGTATTTT
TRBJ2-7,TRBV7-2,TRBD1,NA,CASRVGTGIGEQYF,TGTGCCAGCAGGGTCGGGACAGGCATTGGCGAGCAGTACTTC
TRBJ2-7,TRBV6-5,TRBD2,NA,CASSYSRGRSAGEQYF,TGTGCCAGCAGTTACTCCCGCGGGAGGTCCGCGGGGGAGCAGTACTTC
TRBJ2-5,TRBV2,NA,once,CASSEVSGWQTQYF,TGTGCCAGCAGTGAAGTTAGCGGCTGGCAGACCCAGTACTTC